A single sample is the source of the 22 T cell receptor beta chains below, sequenced in a study of T cell changes during pregnancy in multiple sclerosis. Here immunoSEQ multiplex PCR was the method, and the copy in TCRdb shows in-frame clones only, minus some. The sample shows about 36,000 clones, roughly 90% of them seen only once. The sample here was CD8+ T cells from peripheral blood mononuclear cells, taken in the third trimester of pregnancy. These TCRs come from a female donor with multiple sclerosis, enrolled in a pregnancy study.

This chain uses TRBV9 with TRBJ2-6, with a possible D match to TRBD1 (5 bases). The CDR3 is 15 residues long. The ends were cut back, 4 bases at V and 2 bases at J, with 10 bases in the middle. Germline assignment: CDR1 SGDLS and CDR2 YYNGEE. CDR3 sequence: CASSHQGAGANVLTF. The CDR3 DNA is TGTGCCAGCAGCCACCAGGGCGCTGGGGCCAACGTCCTGACTTTC.

This chain connects TRBV19 to TRBJ2-3, with 9 bases matching TRBD1. Per the germline V gene, CDR1 is LNHDA and CDR2 is SQIVND (reference sequence). The CDR3 loop spans 15 amino acids. The J segment lost 1 base and the V segment lost 3 bases, leaving 2 bases of the junction unmatched. The CDR3 DNA sequence: TGTGCCAGTAGTATCCGGGACAGGGGCACAGATACGCAGTATTTT. It codes for CASSIRDRGTDTQYF. Full variable domain (outside the CDR3, taken from reference TRBV19 and TRBJ2-3): DGGITQSPKYLFRKEGQNVTLSCEQNLNHDAMYWYRQDPGQGLRLIYYSQIVNDFQKGDIAEGYSVSREKKESFPLTVTSAQKNPTAFYLCASSIRDRGTDTQYFGPGTRLTVL.

This rearrangement joins TRBV19 to TRBJ1-5; D not certain. Trimming shortened V by 2 bases and J by 6 bases, and 14 bases separated the two germline ends. This CDR3 has 15 residues. Germline CDR1 LNHDA, CDR2 SQIVND (reference sequence). Here the CDR3 reads CASSIWEEVGQPQHF. The CDR3 bases are TGTGCCAGTAGTATATGGGAGGAGGTGGGTCAGCCCCAGCATTTT. Looking up the rest from reference TRBV19 and TRBJ1-5 gives the full variable domain: DGGITQSPKYLFRKEGQNVTLSCEQNLNHDAMYWYRQDPGQGLRLIYYSQIVNDFQKGDIAEGYSVSREKKESFPLTVTSAQKNPTAFYLCASSIWEEVGQPQHFGDGTRLSIL.

This clone has just a few counts. The rearrangement joins TRBV20-1 to TRBJ1-1; D is unclear. The CDR3 is 11 residues long. Trimming stripped 6 bases from V and 4 bases from J, with 9 bases between. The germline V gene has CDR1 DFQATT and CDR2 SNEGSKA (reference sequence). The CDR3 region is CSALPITEAFF. In DNA, the CDR3 is TGCAGTGCCCTTCCTATCACTGAAGCTTTCTTT.

V gene TRBV9 combines with J gene TRBJ2-3; TRBD2 agrees at 9 bases. The germline CDR1 and CDR2 sequences are SGDLS and YYNGEE. The CDR3 length is 15 residues. The trim removed 3 bases at V and 5 bases at J, leaving 7 bases unmatched. The CDR3 DNA sequence: TGTGCCAGCAGCGGCGGGGGGGCGGGGGGAGATACGCAGTATTTT. This gives the protein CASSGGGAGGDTQYF.

This chain connects TRBV6-1 to TRBJ1-6; possible D gene TRBD1, 5 bases. The V gene lost 6 bases and the J gene lost 7 bases, with 7 bases spanning the gap. The CDR3 contains 12 residues. Germline V gene data show CDR1 as MNHNS and CDR2 as SASEGT. Written as DNA, the CDR3 is TGTGCCAGCAGGGGGCTCAATTCACCCCTCCACTTT. This translates into CASRGLNSPLHF.

The chain has TRBV5-5 and TRBJ2-1; weak D call: TRBD2 (5 bases). The CDR3 consists of 15 residues. With 5 bases removed from V and 0 bases from J, the gap between germline ends came to 12 bases. Germline CDR1 reads SGHKS; CDR2 reads YYEKEE (reference sequence). CDR3 sequence: CASSQTRDSYNEQFF. The DNA of the CDR3 is TGTGCCAGCAGTCAAACTAGAGACTCCTACAATGAGCAGTTCTTC.

J is TRBJ2-7 and V is TRBV9, with D perhaps matching TRBD2 (6 bases). This CDR3 has 15 amino acids. V lost 0 bases and J lost 0, with 10 bases in between. In germline, CDR1 is SGDLS, CDR2 YYNGEE. This chain's CDR3 is CASSVGGDLSYEQYF. The CDR3, as DNA: TGTGCCAGCAGCGTAGGCGGGGACCTCTCCTACGAGCAGTACTTC.

The chain combines TRBV5-5 with TRBJ2-1; possible D gene TRBD1, 5 bases. Germline CDR1 SGHKS, CDR2 YYEKEE (reference sequence). V was shortened by 0 bases and J by 7 bases, with 14 bases between the two germline ends. The CDR3 totals 15 residues. The CDR3 bases are TGTGCCAGCAGCTTGGGACAGACCGCCGGAAATGAGCAGTTCTTC. Protein sequence: CASSLGQTAGNEQFF.

This clone has more than one count but fewer than ten. The chain combines TRBV20-1 with TRBJ1-2; D may be TRBD1 (6 bases). This CDR3 is built from 11 residues. The germline gives CDR1 DFQATT, CDR2 SNEGSKA (reference sequence). The CDR3 nucleotides are TGCAGCGCTGGGACAAACTATGGCTACACCTTC. Translated: CSAGTNYGYTF.

V usage is TRBV29-1 and J usage is TRBJ2-1, with TRBD2 identical over 9 bases. The CDR3 has 15 amino acids. CDR1 SQVTM and CDR2 ANQGSEA come from the germline V gene. V shed 2 bases, J shed 10 bases, and the junction held 12 bases outside the gene matches. CDR3 DNA sequence: TGCAGCGTTGAAACGCCGGGACTAGCAGTCCCCGAGCAGTTCTTC. Its translation: CSVETPGLAVPEQFF.

This chain uses TRBV6-1 with TRBJ2-1, with TRBD2 matching 8 bases. There are 15 residues in the CDR3. Germline values: CDR1 MNHNS, CDR2 SASEGT. After removal of 2 bases from V and 0 bases from J, the junction contained 0 bases not matched to a gene. The CDR3 nucleotides are TGTGCCAGCAGTGAACTAGCGGGCTCCTACAATGAGCAGTTCTTC. Translating it yields CASSELAGSYNEQFF.

The chain employs TRBV7-8 and TRBJ1-1; D gene unclear. This CDR3 comprises 17 residues. Germline values: CDR1 SGHVS, CDR2 FQNEAQ. Trimming took 5 bases from V and 0 from J, leaving 19 bases between them. In DNA, the CDR3 is TGTGCCAGCAGCCTGCGCGGTGTCCCCGGGGTGAACACTGAAGCTTTCTTT. It yields the protein CASSLRGVPGVNTEAFF.

This chain uses TRBV10-3 with TRBJ2-5; D call uncertain. The CDR3 covers 11 residues. CDR1 is ENHRY, CDR2 SYGVKD, per germline. Deletions cut 3 bases from V and 4 bases from J, with 3 bases between. The CDR3 region is CAISDRETQYF. The CDR3 DNA reads TGTGCCATCAGTGATCGAGAGACCCAGTACTTC.

The chain couples TRBV27 to TRBJ2-7; the D gene is possibly TRBD2 (5 bases). The CDR3 length is 15 residues. In germline, CDR1 is MNHEY, CDR2 SMNVEV (reference sequence). Trimming took off 2 bases at V and 7 bases at J, with 18 bases between the two ends. The CDR3 region is CASSLGPVERAEQYF. Written as DNA, the CDR3 is TGTGCCAGCAGTTTAGGCCCGGTGGAGAGGGCTGAGCAGTACTTC.

The chain uses TRBV27 and TRBJ1-1; D is uncertain. Trimming took 4 bases from V and 1 from J, leaving 13 bases between them. The CDR3 consists of 15 residues. Germline loops: CDR1 MNHEY, CDR2 SMNVEV (reference sequence). The CDR3 nucleotides are TGTGCCAGCAGTTCCCCTAGCTGGGGGAACACTGAAGCTTTCTTT. It yields the protein CASSSPSWGNTEAFF.

There are a few counts of this clone. The V and J genes are TRBV7-6 and TRBJ1-2; D not resolved. Germline V gene lookup returns CDR1 SGHVS and CDR2 FNYEAQ. The CDR3 length is 15 residues. Trimming removed 1 base from V and 6 bases from J, with 15 bases in between. CDR3 sequence: CASSLETNAFDGYTF. CDR3 coding DNA: TGTGCCAGCAGCTTAGAGACAAACGCTTTCGATGGCTACACCTTC.

The chain is built from TRBV6-4 and TRBJ1-5, with D perhaps TRBD1 (6 bases). Deletions cut 2 bases from V and 3 bases from J, with 11 bases between. This CDR3 spans 15 amino acids. Per the germline V gene, CDR1 is MRHNA and CDR2 is SNTAGT. This chain's CDR3 is CASSDEGGANQPQHF. In DNA form, the CDR3 reads TGTGCCAGCAGTGACGAGGGGGGGGCCAATCAGCCCCAGCATTTT.

The sample holds one count of this clone. The rearrangement joins TRBV5-1 to TRBJ1-1; unclear D gene. CDR1 is SGHRS and CDR2 is YFSETQ in the germline V gene. The CDR3 totals 13 residues. Trimming removed 7 bases from V and 5 bases from J, with 15 bases in between. CDR3: CASGPWESTEAFF. For the CDR3, the DNA is TGCGCCAGCGGACCGTGGGAGTCAACTGAAGCTTTCTTT.

The genes are TRBV5-1 and TRBJ2-1, with D unclear. Germline CDR1 SGHRS, CDR2 YFSETQ. The CDR3 length is 13 residues. The V end was cut by 1 base, the J end by 4 bases, with 6 bases between. CDR3 sequence: CASSLTDYNEQFF. Written as DNA, the CDR3 is TGCGCCAGCAGCTTGACTGATTACAATGAGCAGTTCTTC.

The J gene is TRBJ2-5, the V gene TRBV5-1; 7 nucleotides align to TRBD2. The length of the CDR3 is 18 residues. CDR1 and CDR2 from the germline V gene are SGHRS and YFSETQ. The junction had 20 bases not matched to a gene; V was cut back by 4 bases and J by 5 bases. The DNA of the CDR3 is TGCGCCAGCAGCCGAAATATTCTAGCGGATACTATCGGGGAGACCCAGTACTTC. This encodes CASSRNILADTIGETQYF.

CDR3: CASSQQDSPSVYYGYTF. The CDR3 DNA reads TGCGCCAGCAGCCAACAGGACAGCCCTTCCGTTTACTATGGCTACACCTTC. The chain employs TRBV4-1 and TRBJ1-2; TRBD1 might be the D (6 bases). The CDR3 has 17 amino acids. CDR1 is MGHRA, CDR2 YSYEKL, per germline. The ends were cut back, 2 bases at V and 3 bases at J, with 19 bases in the middle.